This T cell receptor (beta chain) was identified during a study of blood T cell repertoires in COVID-19 (TCRdb year 2020). About the investigation overall: Collaborator samples came from the United States, Italy and Spain and covered acute and convalescent phases of COVID-19. The prospective study material was composed of cDNA or gDNA derived from T cells, B-cell-depleted T cells, or PBMCs. Deeply sampled blood TCRbeta repertoires from subjects exposed to, actively infected with, or recovered from COVID-19 were included in the dataset. The repertoires were made available in a free public database intended to serve as a resource for research on the immune response to SARS-CoV-2. Samples were obtained from the ongoing ImmuneRACE study (first 160 participants) and from over 1,000 subjects provided by 6 global collaborators. A de-identified subject ID, COVID-19 status, age in years and sex were almost always included in the sample metadata. Where available, HLA class I and class II types were obtained from metadata supplied by the sample provider rather than from assay-based typing. Study-wide findings and limitations: How much clinical and demographic metadata was included differed by source and by participant, and the metadata was provided uncurated.

As encoded in the germline V gene, CDR1 is MNHEY while CDR2 is SVGAGI. V is pared back by 2 bases and J by 0 bases, with 10 bases lying between the germline termini. The CDR3 sequence holds 16 residues, the cysteine and phenylalanine included. Only the CDR3 part of the read is kept: 48 bases, read in frame from the first base. TCRbeta CDR3 regions were amplified from genomic DNA using the immunoSEQ Assay, a bias-controlled multiplex PCR. Processing in the source paper ran as follows. Nucleated cell counts per sample were estimated from amplification of reference gene primers within the assay. To quantify the absolute abundance of each unique TCRbeta CDR3 rearrangement, sequence reads were collapsed and filtered. For each sample, productive Simpson clonality was calculated by taking the square root of Simpson's diversity index across productive rearrangements. TCRdb re-hosts the immuneACCESS table, in-frame sequences only. Its copies lack some clones; in the studies checked, an unresolved V gene accounts for under half of them, and the cause for the rest is not known. For V, J and clone size, that table is used; D and trimming come from the DNA. This sample has 170,000 or so clones in its table, and around 87% of those were observed once. Of the sample, around 1% is held by the ten largest clones.

A note on this clone: There is no known antigen for this receptor. No per-base quality is available; no much larger clone lies one base away.

A second Seattle source provided samples from volunteer blood donors who had recovered from COVID-19. The collaborating institutions used their own protocols to collect whole blood in K2EDTA tubes. Collaborator samples were shipped for TCRbeta analysis as frozen whole blood, isolated PBMCs, or DNA extracted from either sample type. Sequencing was done on a sample of peripheral blood. The rearrangement combines TRBV6-5 with TRBJ1-4, with the D gene call left open. The receptor was derived from a young woman who had recovered from COVID-19. The DNA is TGTGCCAGCAGTTACCGCCAGACTGCAACTAATGAAAAACTGTTTTTT. This encodes CASSYRQTATNEKLFF.